This T cell receptor (beta chain) stems from a study of blood T cell repertoires in COVID-19. Whole-study context: Samples representing acute and convalescent COVID-19 were sourced from the United States, Italy and Spain. From T cells, B-cell-depleted T cells, or PBMCs came the material, which was cDNA or gDNA.

Per the original data handling: Researchers report that nucleated cell counts were estimated from reference gene primer amplification. Data came from immunoSEQ multiplex PCR; TCRdb stores just in-frame clones and leaves some out. The DNA gave D and trimming, while V, J and clone size come from that table. This sample has under 150,000 clones, with 84% found just once. Material for sequencing was peripheral blood. The clonotype comes from a human donor in a cohort sampled during active COVID-19.

CDR3 region: CASSLSGGLGYGYTF. The CDR3 DNA sequence: TGTGCCAGCAGCCTAAGCGGGGGGCTGGGCTATGGCTACACCTTC. The genes are TRBV7-9 and TRBJ1-2, with D possibly being TRBD1 (6 bases). CDR3 length: 15 residues. Germline V gene lookup returns CDR1 SEHNR and CDR2 FQNEAQ (reference sequence). Trimming cost V 5 bases and J 4 bases, with 17 bases left between them.